This passage covers 15 T cell receptor beta chains from one sample sequenced in a study of regulatory T cells in long-lasting Graves disease. Library construction for TCR beta used iRepertoire HTBI primers and Arm-PCR of CDR3 regions. MiXCR, applied by TCRdb to the multiplex PCR reads, yields one record per CDR3 protein. Here the sample spans around 400,000 distinct CDR3 sequences, around 23% being singletons. The time point is: persistent/refractory GD, antithyroid drugs over 5 years with positive TRAb. The TCR library was made from RNA that had been extracted from PBMCs in TRIzol. Sequencing used peripheral blood mononuclear cells (PBMCs), obtained when the disease was refractory, from a patient treated with antithyroid drugs. Receptors were obtained from a female donor with Graves disease.

The V and J genes are TRBV19 and TRBJ2-1; no clear D. Germline CDR1 reads LNHDA; CDR2 reads SQIVND (reference sequence). Trimming took 1 base from V and 8 from J, leaving 6 bases between them. The CDR3 is made up of 12 amino acids. The CDR3 protein is CASSIAADEQFF. The CDR3 DNA reads as TGTGCCAGTAGTATAGCTGCGGATGAGCAGTTCTTC. Using reference TRBV19 and TRBJ2-1 for the parts outside the CDR3, the full variable domain is DGGITQSPKYLFRKEGQNVTLSCEQNLNHDAMYWYRQDPGQGLRLIYYSQIVNDFQKGDIAEGYSVSREKKESFPLTVTSAQKNPTAFYLCASSIAADEQFFGPGTRLTVL.

This clonotype was found a few times. This chain uses TRBV7-9 with TRBJ2-2, with 8 bases matching TRBD2. The germline CDR1 and CDR2 sequences are SEHNR and FQNEAQ (reference sequence). V gave up 1 base and J gave up 10 bases; unmatched junction bases: 5. The CDR3 spans 14 residues. The CDR3 DNA reads TGTGCCAGCAGCTTAGGTTTCGGGAGGGAGGAGCTGTTTTTT. Translating it yields CASSLGFGREELFF.

This clonotype was found many times. The chain links TRBV2 to TRBJ1-5; the D gene is possibly TRBD1 (6 bases). This CDR3 spans 14 amino acids. V lost 5 bases to trimming and J lost 3 bases, with 11 bases between them. Germline lookup yields CDR1 SNHLY and CDR2 FYNNEI. The CDR3 is CASSKEGVNQPQHF. The CDR3 region has the DNA TGTGCCAGCAGTAAAGAGGGGGTCAATCAGCCCCAGCATTTT. Looking up the rest from reference TRBV2 and TRBJ1-5 gives the full variable domain: EPEVTQTPSHQVTQMGQEVILRCVPISNHLYFYWYRQILGQKVEFLVSFYNNEISEKSEIFDDQFSVERPDGSNFTLKIRSTKLEDSAMYFCASSKEGVNQPQHFGDGTRLSIL.

This clonotype has a count of ten or more. In nucleotides, the CDR3 is TGTGCCAGCAGCTTATTCTCCTACCACTCCGAGCAGTACTTC. This sequence encodes CASSLFSYHSEQYF. J is TRBJ2-7 and V is TRBV11-2, with D unresolved. CDR1 is SGHAT and CDR2 is FQNNGV in the germline V gene. V was cut by 2 bases and J by 6 bases, with 14 bases left in between. This CDR3 is 14 amino acids long.

This clonotype was seen ten or more times. This rearrangement joins TRBV25-1 to TRBJ1-2; D perhaps matches TRBD1 (5 bases). V shed 3 bases and J shed 3 bases, with 14 bases lying between them. Germline assignment: CDR1 MGHDK and CDR2 SYGVNS. This CDR3 is built from 15 residues. CDR3 sequence reads: CASSDDRGLHYGYTF. The CDR3 coding sequence is TGTGCCAGCAGTGATGATAGGGGACTCCACTATGGCTACACCTTC.

This clonotype was observed a handful of times. CDR3: CASSFTLGAFEQFF. The CDR3 DNA reads TGTGCCAGCAGTTTCACTCTAGGCGCATTTGAGCAGTTCTTC. The genes are TRBV27 and TRBJ2-1, with D hard to call. Germline V gene data show CDR1 as MNHEY and CDR2 as SMNVEV (reference sequence). The CDR3 sequence is 14 residues long. V was cut by 3 bases and J by 9 bases, with 15 bases left in between.

The gene calls are TRBV30 and TRBJ1-2; possibly TRBD1 for D (6 bases). V was trimmed by 0 bases and J by 4 bases, leaving 12 bases between them. Germline V CDR1 and CDR2: GTSNPN, SVGIG (reference sequence). The CDR3 runs 14 residues. In DNA form, the CDR3 reads TGTGCCTGGAGTGTACTAGGGGGGCGCTATGGCTACACCTTC. Protein product: CAWSVLGGRYGYTF.

This clonotype was observed a handful of times. At one boundary the junction diverges from the germline segment, which might be a read error. The rearrangement joins TRBV5-6 to TRBJ2-7; D ambiguous. The CDR3 length is 14 residues. Per the germline V gene, CDR1 is SGHDT and CDR2 is YYEEEE. The CDR3 loop reads CASSPRVPTYGQYF. For the CDR3, the DNA is TGTGCCAGCAGTCCCCGGGTACCGACCTACGGGCAGTACTTC.

The genes are TRBV4-1 and TRBJ2-7; 9 bases agree with TRBD1. Trimming took 4 bases from V and 3 from J; bases not matched to a gene: 4. The CDR3 totals 14 residues. Per the germline V gene, CDR1 is MGHRA and CDR2 is YSYEKL. The CDR3 DNA sequence: TGCGCCAGCAGCCCCGACAGGGGGGGCTACGAGCAGTACTTC. Translation: CASSPDRGGYEQYF.

The sample holds a few counts of this clonotype. V gene TRBV20-1 combines with J gene TRBJ2-5, with 7 bases aligning to TRBD2. The CDR3 extends over 18 amino acids. In germline, CDR1 is DFQATT, CDR2 SNEGSKA (reference sequence). The junction had 13 bases not matched to a gene; V was cut back by 0 bases and J by 0 bases. The CDR3 protein is CSARDPGWGGRNQETQYF. The CDR3 coding sequence is TGCAGTGCTAGAGACCCGGGGTGGGGCGGGAGAAACCAAGAGACCCAGTACTTC.

This clonotype was observed many times. The rearrangement uses TRBV6-5 and TRBJ2-4; no clear D gene. The germline CDR1 and CDR2 sequences are MNHEY and SVGAGI. Trimming removed 0 bases from V and 0 bases from J, with 12 bases in between. This CDR3 has 17 amino acids. This CDR3 reads CASSYSNVRLAKNIQYF. The DNA for the CDR3 is TGTGCCAGCAGTTACTCGAATGTCAGACTAGCCAAAAACATTCAGTACTTC.

CDR3 protein: CASRSGTSVYNEQFF. The CDR3 DNA reads TGTGCCAGCAGGAGTGGGACTAGCGTTTACAATGAGCAGTTCTTC. The chain combines TRBV27 with TRBJ2-1, with TRBD2 identical over 10 bases. J gave up 4 bases and V 6 bases, and 6 bases lay outside the gene matches. The CDR3 has 15 amino acids. The germline V gene has CDR1 MNHEY and CDR2 SMNVEV (reference sequence).

The chain has TRBV28 and TRBJ2-7, with 8 bases aligning to TRBD1. The CDR3 loop spans 15 amino acids. Germline V gene sequence: CDR1 MDHEN, CDR2 SYDVKM. V lost 6 bases and J lost 5; bases outside the gene matches: 12. The CDR3 region is CASSGPETGDNEQYF. CDR3 coding DNA: TGTGCCAGCAGCGGTCCGGAGACAGGGGACAACGAGCAGTACTTC.

The table lists this clonotype with a few counts. V is TRBV2 and J is TRBJ2-3; TRBD2 might be the D (6 bases). Trimming removed 8 bases at V and 2 bases at J, with 14 bases between. CDR1 and CDR2 (germline): SNHLY, FYNNEI. The CDR3 contains 14 residues. The CDR3 bases are TGTGCCAGCCAAGGAGGGAGCTCCACAGATACGCAGTATTTT. Encoded protein: CASQGGSSTDTQYF. Looking up the rest from reference TRBV2 and TRBJ2-3 gives the full variable domain: EPEVTQTPSHQVTQMGQEVILRCVPISNHLYFYWYRQILGQKVEFLVSFYNNEISEKSEIFDDQFSVERPDGSNFTLKIRSTKLEDSAMYFCASQGGSSTDTQYFGPGTRLTVL.

This clonotype was picked up many times. The genes are TRBV3-1 and TRBJ1-1; 10 bases line up with TRBD1. The CDR3 totals 13 residues. In germline, CDR1 is LGHDT, CDR2 YNNKEL (reference sequence). Germline trimming cut 5 bases from V and 4 bases from J; bases unmatched to any gene: 1. Written as DNA, the CDR3 is TGTGCCAGCAGCAGGACAGGGGGCACTGAAGCTTTCTTT. Translation: CASSRTGGTEAFF. Variable domain in full (rest from reference TRBV3-1 and TRBJ1-1): DTAVSQTPKYLVTQMGNDKSIKCEQNLGHDTMYWYKQDSKKFLKIMFSYNNKELIINETVPNRFSPKSPDKAHLNLHINSLELGDSAVYFCASSRTGGTEAFFGQGTRLTVV.